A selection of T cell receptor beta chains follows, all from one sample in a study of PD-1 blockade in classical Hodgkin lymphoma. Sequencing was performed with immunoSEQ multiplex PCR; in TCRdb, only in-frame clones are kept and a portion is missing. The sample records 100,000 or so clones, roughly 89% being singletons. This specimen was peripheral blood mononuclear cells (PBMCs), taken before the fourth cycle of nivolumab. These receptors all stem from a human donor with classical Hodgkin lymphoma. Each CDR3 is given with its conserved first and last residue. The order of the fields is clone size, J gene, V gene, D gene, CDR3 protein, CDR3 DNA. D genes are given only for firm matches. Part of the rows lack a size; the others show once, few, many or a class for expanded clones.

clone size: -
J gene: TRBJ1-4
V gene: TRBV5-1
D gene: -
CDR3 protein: CASARERANEKLFF
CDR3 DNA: TGCGCCAGCGCGAGGGAGCGGGCTAATGAAAAACTGTTTTTT

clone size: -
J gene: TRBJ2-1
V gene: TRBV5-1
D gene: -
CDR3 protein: CASSPDLAYNEQFF
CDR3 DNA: TGCGCCAGCAGCCCGGACTTGGCGTACAATGAGCAGTTCTTC

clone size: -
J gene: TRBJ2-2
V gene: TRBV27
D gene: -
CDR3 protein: CASSPYGANTGELFF
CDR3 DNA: TGTGCCAGCAGTCCATACGGAGCGAACACCGGGGAGCTGTTTTTT

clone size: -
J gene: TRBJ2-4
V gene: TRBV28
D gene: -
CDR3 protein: CASSLQGAKNIQYF
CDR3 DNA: TGTGCCAGCAGTTTACAGGGAGCCAAAAACATTCAGTACTTC

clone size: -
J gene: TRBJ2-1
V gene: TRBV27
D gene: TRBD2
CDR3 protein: CASRPIAGAPHNEQFF
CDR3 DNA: TGTGCCAGCAGGCCTATAGCGGGAGCGCCCCACAATGAGCAGTTCTTC

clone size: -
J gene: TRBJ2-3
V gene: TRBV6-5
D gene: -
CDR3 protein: CASSYSLPGADTQYF
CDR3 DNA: TGTGCCAGCAGTTACTCTCTACCGGGGGCAGATACGCAGTATTTT

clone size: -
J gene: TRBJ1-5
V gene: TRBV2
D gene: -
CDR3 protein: CASRGGRVDSNQPQHF
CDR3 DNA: TGTGCCAGCAGGGGGGGGAGGGTGGATAGCAATCAGCCCCAGCATTTT

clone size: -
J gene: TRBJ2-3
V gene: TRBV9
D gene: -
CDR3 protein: CASSAGGRISTDTQYF
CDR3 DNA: TGTGCCAGCAGCGCCGGAGGGCGTATATCCACAGATACGCAGTATTTT

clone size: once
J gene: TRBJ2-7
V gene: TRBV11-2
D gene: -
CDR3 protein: CASSTLVWGVEQYF
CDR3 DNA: TGTGCCAGCAGCACCCTTGTATGGGGGGTCGAGCAGTACTTC

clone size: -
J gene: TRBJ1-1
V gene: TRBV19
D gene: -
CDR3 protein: CASIPPRGARGTEAFF
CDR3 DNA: TGTGCCAGTATCCCCCCAAGGGGGGCGCGGGGCACTGAAGCTTTCTTT

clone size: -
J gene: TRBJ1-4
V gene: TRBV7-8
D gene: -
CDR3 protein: CASSPEEQDLGEKLFF
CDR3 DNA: TGTGCCAGCAGCCCAGAGGAACAGGACTTGGGTGAAAAACTGTTTTTT

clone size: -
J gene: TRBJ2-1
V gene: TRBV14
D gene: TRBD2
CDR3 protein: CASSQFRLAGGGTGNEQFF
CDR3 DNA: TGTGCCAGCAGCCAATTTCGACTAGCGGGAGGCGGGACAGGCAATGAGCAGTTCTTC

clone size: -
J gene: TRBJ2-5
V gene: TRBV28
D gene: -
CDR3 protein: CASSLLPDQETQYF
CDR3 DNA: TGTGCCAGCAGTTTATTACCAGACCAAGAGACCCAGTACTTC

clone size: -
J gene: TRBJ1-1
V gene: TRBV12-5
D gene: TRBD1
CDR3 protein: CASGYQIGQGGTEAFF
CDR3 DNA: TGTGCTAGTGGTTACCAAATAGGACAGGGGGGAACTGAAGCTTTCTTT

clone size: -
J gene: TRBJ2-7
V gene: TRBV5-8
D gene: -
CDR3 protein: CASVDYEQYF
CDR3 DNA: TGTGCCAGCGTAGACTACGAGCAGTACTTC

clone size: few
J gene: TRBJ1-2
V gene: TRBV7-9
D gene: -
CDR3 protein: CASTPNPGNYGYTF
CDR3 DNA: TGTGCCAGCACCCCGAACCCAGGGAACTATGGCTACACCTTC

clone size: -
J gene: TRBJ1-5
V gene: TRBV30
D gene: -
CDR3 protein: CAWSVRGAGRGNQPQHF
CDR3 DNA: TGTGCCTGGAGTGTACGAGGGGCAGGGAGGGGCAATCAGCCCCAGCATTTT

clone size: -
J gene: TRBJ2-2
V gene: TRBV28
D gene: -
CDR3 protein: CASTLGGLTGELFF
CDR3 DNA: TGTGCCAGCACCCTAGGGGGACTCACCGGGGAGCTGTTTTTT

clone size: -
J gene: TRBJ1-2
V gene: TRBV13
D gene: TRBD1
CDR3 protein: CASSLGRTGENGYTF
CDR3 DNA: TGTGCCAGCAGCTTAGGACGGACAGGGGAGAATGGCTACACCTTC

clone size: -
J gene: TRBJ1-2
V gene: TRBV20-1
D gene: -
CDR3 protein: CSARGGHGYTF
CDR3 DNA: TGCAGTGCTAGAGGAGGGCATGGCTACACCTTC

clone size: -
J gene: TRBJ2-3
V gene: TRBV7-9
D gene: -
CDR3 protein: CASSLGTVGRRDTQYF
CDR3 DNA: TGTGCCAGCAGCTTAGGTACCGTCGGGCGGAGGGATACGCAGTATTTT

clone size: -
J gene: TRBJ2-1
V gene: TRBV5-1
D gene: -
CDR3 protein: CASSLDGGTYNEQFF
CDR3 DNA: TGCGCCAGCAGCTTGGATGGCGGGACCTACAATGAGCAGTTCTTC

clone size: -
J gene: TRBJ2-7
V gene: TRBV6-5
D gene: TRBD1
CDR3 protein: CASIDTGGTYEQYF
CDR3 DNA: TGTGCCAGCATTGATACAGGGGGCACCTACGAGCAGTACTTC

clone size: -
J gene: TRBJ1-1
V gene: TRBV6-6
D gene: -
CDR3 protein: CASSYFDGAEAFF
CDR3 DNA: TGTGCCAGCAGTTACTTCGACGGGGCTGAAGCTTTCTTT

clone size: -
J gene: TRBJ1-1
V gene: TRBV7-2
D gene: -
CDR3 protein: CASSLVEGYGTEAFF
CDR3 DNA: TGTGCCAGCAGCTTAGTGGAGGGATATGGCACTGAAGCTTTCTTT

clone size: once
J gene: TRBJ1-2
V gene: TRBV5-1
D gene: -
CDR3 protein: CASSVTVNYGYTF
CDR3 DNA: TGCGCCAGCAGCGTGACCGTAAACTATGGCTACACCTTC

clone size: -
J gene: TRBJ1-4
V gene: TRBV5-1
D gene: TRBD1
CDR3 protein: CASSLVGQGLSDEKLFF
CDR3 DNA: TGCGCCAGCAGCTTGGTGGGACAGGGTTTGTCGGATGAAAAACTGTTTTTT

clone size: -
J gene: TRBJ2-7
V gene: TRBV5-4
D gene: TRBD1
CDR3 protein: CASSYSGTGDYEQYF
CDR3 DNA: TGTGCCAGCAGCTACTCCGGGACAGGGGATTACGAGCAGTACTTC

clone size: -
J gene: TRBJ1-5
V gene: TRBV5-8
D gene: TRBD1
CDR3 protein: CASTQEGAGNQPQHF
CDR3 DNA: TGTGCCAGCACCCAGGAGGGGGCGGGCAATCAGCCCCAGCATTTT

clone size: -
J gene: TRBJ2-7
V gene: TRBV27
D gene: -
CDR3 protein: CASSLGHIYEQYF
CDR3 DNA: TGTGCCAGCAGTTTAGGGCACATCTACGAGCAGTACTTC

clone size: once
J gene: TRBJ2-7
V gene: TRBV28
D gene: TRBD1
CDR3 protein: CASSSGQGPYEQYF
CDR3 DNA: TGTGCCAGCAGTTCGGGACAGGGACCCTACGAGCAGTACTTC

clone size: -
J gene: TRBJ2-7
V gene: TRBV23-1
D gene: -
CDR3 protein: CASSRAEQYF
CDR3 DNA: TGCGCCAGCAGCCGCGCCGAGCAGTACTTC

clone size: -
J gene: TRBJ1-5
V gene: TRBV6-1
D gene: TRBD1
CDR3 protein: CASSEYWTGRWIRASSNQPQHF
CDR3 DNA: TGTGCCAGCAGTGAATATTGGACAGGAAGGTGGATAAGGGCTAGCAGCAATCAGCCCCAGCATTTT

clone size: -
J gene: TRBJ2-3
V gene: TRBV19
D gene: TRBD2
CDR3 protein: CASSKGTRTSGRTRTDTQYF
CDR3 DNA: TGTGCCAGTAGTAAGGGGACAAGGACTAGCGGGAGGACCCGCACAGATACGCAGTATTTT

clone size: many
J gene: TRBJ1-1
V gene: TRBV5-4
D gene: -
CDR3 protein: CASSLDRFPEAFF
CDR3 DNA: TGTGCCAGCAGCCTAGACAGGTTCCCTGAAGCTTTCTTT

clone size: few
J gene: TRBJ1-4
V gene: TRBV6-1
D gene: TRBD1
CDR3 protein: CASTTWGQGSEKLFF
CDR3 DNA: TGTGCCAGCACTACTTGGGGACAGGGGAGTGAAAAACTGTTTTTT

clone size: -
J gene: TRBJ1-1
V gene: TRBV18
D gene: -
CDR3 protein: CASSEGLNTEAFF
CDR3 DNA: TGTGCCAGCTCGGAGGGTCTGAACACTGAAGCTTTCTTT

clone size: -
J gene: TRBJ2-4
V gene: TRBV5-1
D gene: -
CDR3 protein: CASSLDWGNIQYF
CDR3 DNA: TGCGCCAGCAGCTTGGATTGGGGTAACATTCAGTACTTC

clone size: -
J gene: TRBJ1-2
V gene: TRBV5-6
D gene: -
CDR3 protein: CASSLGHLNYGYTF
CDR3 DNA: TGTGCCAGCAGCTTGGGGCACCTTAACTATGGCTACACCTTC

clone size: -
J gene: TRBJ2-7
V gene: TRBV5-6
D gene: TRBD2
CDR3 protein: CASSWGLADAYEQYF
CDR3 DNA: TGTGCCAGCAGCTGGGGACTAGCTGATGCCTACGAGCAGTACTTC

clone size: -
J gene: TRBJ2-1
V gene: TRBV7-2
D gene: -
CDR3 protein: CASSLAAAGFNEQFF
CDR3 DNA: TGTGCCAGCAGCTTAGCGGCGGCGGGATTCAATGAGCAGTTCTTC

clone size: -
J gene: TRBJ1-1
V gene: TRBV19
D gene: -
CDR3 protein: CASSMFQMNTEAFF
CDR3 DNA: TGTGCCAGTAGTATGTTCCAGATGAACACTGAAGCTTTCTTT

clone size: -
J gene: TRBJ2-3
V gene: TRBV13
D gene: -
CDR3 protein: CASSPSPGASTDTQYF
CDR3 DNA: TGTGCCAGCAGCCCGTCCCCCGGCGCTAGCACAGATACGCAGTATTTT

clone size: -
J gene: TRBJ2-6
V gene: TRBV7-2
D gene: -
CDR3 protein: CASSLPRGANVLTF
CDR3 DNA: TGTGCCAGCAGCCTCCCGAGGGGGGCCAACGTCCTGACTTTC

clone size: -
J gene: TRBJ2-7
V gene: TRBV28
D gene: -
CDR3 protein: CASSHHLTGDPYEQYF
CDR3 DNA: TGTGCCAGCAGCCACCATCTGACCGGAGACCCCTACGAGCAGTACTTC

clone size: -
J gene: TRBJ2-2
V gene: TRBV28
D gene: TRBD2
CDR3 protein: CASSPQRELGTGELFF
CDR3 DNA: TGTGCCAGCAGCCCCCAGCGGGAGTTGGGGACCGGGGAGCTGTTTTTT

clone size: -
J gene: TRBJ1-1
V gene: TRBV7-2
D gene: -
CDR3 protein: CASSLGSGWATEAFF
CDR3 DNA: TGTGCCAGCAGCTTAGGATCAGGGTGGGCCACTGAAGCTTTCTTT

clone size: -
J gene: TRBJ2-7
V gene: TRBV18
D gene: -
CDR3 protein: CASSASQVTSSYEQYF
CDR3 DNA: TGTGCCAGCTCAGCCTCACAGGTCACCAGCTCCTACGAGCAGTACTTC

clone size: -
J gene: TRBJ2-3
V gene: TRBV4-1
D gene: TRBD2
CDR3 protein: CASSQGPTSGHVDTQYF
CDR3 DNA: TGCGCCAGCAGCCAAGGCCCGACTAGCGGACATGTGGATACGCAGTATTTT

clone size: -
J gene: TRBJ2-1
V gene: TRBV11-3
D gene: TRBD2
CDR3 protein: CASSLASGRRLGEQFF
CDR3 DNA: TGTGCCAGCAGCTTAGCTAGCGGGAGGCGGCTGGGTGAGCAGTTCTTC

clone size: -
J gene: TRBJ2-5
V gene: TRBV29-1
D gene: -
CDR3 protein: CSGTSMYQETQYF
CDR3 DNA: TGCAGCGGAACCTCTATGTACCAAGAGACCCAGTACTTC

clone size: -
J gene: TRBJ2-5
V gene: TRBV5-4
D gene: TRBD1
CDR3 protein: CASSQGVETQYF
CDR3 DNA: TGTGCCAGCAGCCAGGGGGTTGAGACCCAGTACTTC

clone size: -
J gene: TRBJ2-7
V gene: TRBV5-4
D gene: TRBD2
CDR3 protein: CASSFGPSGSYEQYF
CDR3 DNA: TGTGCCAGCAGCTTCGGGCCTAGCGGGAGTTACGAGCAGTACTTC

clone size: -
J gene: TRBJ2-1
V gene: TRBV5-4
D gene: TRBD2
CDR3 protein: CASSFPTSGTPAYNEQFF
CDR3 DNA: TGTGCCAGCAGCTTCCCGACTAGCGGGACGCCAGCCTACAATGAGCAGTTCTTC

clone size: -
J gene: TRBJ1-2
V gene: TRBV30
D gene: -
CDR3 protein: CAWNSEGAHGYGYTF
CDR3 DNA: TGTGCCTGGAATTCCGAGGGAGCCCACGGCTATGGCTACACCTTC